Below are 25 T cell receptor beta chains sequenced from a single sample in a study of cytomegalovirus exposure and HLA in healthy donors. PCR was performed using 60 Vbeta and 13 Jbeta primers. Sequencing was performed with immunoSEQ multiplex PCR; in TCRdb, only in-frame clones are kept and a portion is missing. The data show some 120,000 clones, approximately 70% seen once. The sequenced sample consisted of PBMCs. All receptors come from a man younger than 45 in good health and CMV-seropositive.

This clone appeared a single time. V gene TRBV19 combines with J gene TRBJ1-2, with 9 bases aligning to TRBD1. The trim removed 5 bases at V and 3 bases at J, leaving 7 bases unmatched. Germline V gene sequence: CDR1 LNHDA, CDR2 SQIVND (reference sequence). The CDR3 runs 15 residues. The CDR3 sequence: CASSVGTGWDYGYTF. CDR3 coding DNA: TGTGCCAGTAGTGTCGGGACAGGGTGGGACTATGGCTACACCTTC.

The genes are TRBV19 and TRBJ2-6; 9 bases agree with TRBD1. V lost 8 bases, J lost 3 bases, and 14 bases stayed unmatched. Looked up from germline, CDR1 is LNHDA and CDR2 is SQIVND (reference sequence). CDR3 size: 18 residues. The CDR3 region has the DNA TGTGCCAGTGGGACAGGGAGGGGTATTTCTGGTGGGGCCAACGTCCTGACTTTC. It encodes CASGTGRGISGGANVLTF.

This clone appeared a few times. The chain links TRBV5-6 to TRBJ2-3; TRBD2 is a possible D gene (7 bases). The CDR3 spans 16 residues. Germline V gene data show CDR1 as SGHDT and CDR2 as YYEEEE. V lost 1 base to trimming and J lost 3 bases, with 15 bases between them. CDR3 bases: TGTGCCAGCAGCTTGAGTCTCGGGGGGCGGACAGATACGCAGTATTTT. Translation gives CASSLSLGGRTDTQYF.

CDR3 residues: CAWSVQGWRNQPQHF. For the CDR3, the DNA is TGTGCCTGGAGTGTACAGGGGTGGCGCAATCAGCCCCAGCATTTT. The rearrangement joins TRBV30 to TRBJ1-5; 7 bases line up with TRBD1. The CDR3 has 15 residues. Germline CDR1 GTSNPN, CDR2 SVGIG (reference sequence). V shed 0 bases and J 2 bases; nucleotides not matched to a gene: 4.

J is TRBJ1-1 and V is TRBV12-5; D is perhaps TRBD1 (5 bases). CDR1 is LGHNT, CDR2 FRNRAP, per germline. V lost 3 bases and J lost 9, with 11 bases in between. The CDR3 sequence is 12 residues long. The CDR3 DNA is TGTGCTAGTGGTTTATTAACAGGAAAAGCTTTCTTT. This translates into CASGLLTGKAFF.

V gene TRBV29-1 combines with J gene TRBJ2-7, with 8 bases that match TRBD2. Trimming at V came to 7 bases and at J to 8 bases, leaving 7 bases not matched to a gene. Germline V lookup: CDR1 SQVTM, CDR2 ANQGSEA. The CDR3 sequence is 11 residues long. CDR3 amino acids: CSGSGGPQQYV. The CDR3 DNA reads as TGCAGCGGCTCGGGGGGGCCCCAGCAGTACGTC.

Remarks on this clone: This same CDR3 is encoded by further DNA sequences in the sample. The chain combines TRBV5-4 with TRBJ1-5; D gene uncertain. Germline loops: CDR1 SGHNT, CDR2 YYREEE (reference sequence). The ends were cut back, 0 bases at V and 6 bases at J, with 4 bases in the middle. The CDR3 runs 12 residues. The CDR3 sequence: CASSLDSQPQHF. Written as DNA, the CDR3 is TGTGCCAGCAGCTTGGATAGTCAGCCCCAGCATTTT.

The chain has TRBV5-1 and TRBJ2-3; 8 positions agree with TRBD1. The CDR3 is 14 amino acids. Looked up from germline, CDR1 is SGHRS and CDR2 is YFSETQ. V lost 0 bases, J lost 8 bases, and 5 bases stayed unmatched. As DNA, the CDR3 is TGCGCCAGCAGCTTGGAGGGACAGGATTCTACGCAGTATTTT. Residues: CASSLEGQDSTQYF.

V is TRBV5-6 and J is TRBJ2-1, with a weak D call TRBD2 (6 bases). The CDR3 runs to 15 residues. Germline V lookup: CDR1 SGHDT, CDR2 YYEEEE. Trimming took off 4 bases at V and 0 bases at J, with 11 bases between the two ends. Here the CDR3 reads CASSRDFDSYNEQFF. Here the CDR3 DNA reads TGTGCCAGCAGCCGGGACTTCGACTCCTACAATGAGCAGTTCTTC.

The V and J genes are TRBV27 and TRBJ1-2, with a weak D call TRBD1 (6 bases). Trimming cost V 5 bases and J 5 bases, with 15 bases left between them. Germline lookup yields CDR1 MNHEY and CDR2 SMNVEV (reference sequence). The CDR3 loop spans 14 amino acids. The CDR3 sequence is CASSILQGSYGYTF. The CDR3 DNA reads as TGTGCCAGCAGTATCTTGCAGGGGTCGTATGGCTACACCTTC.

To note about this clone: Distinct nucleotide sequences in the sample also encode this CDR3. The rearrangement uses TRBV6-6 and TRBJ2-1; 8 nucleotides agree with TRBD2. V trimming: 7 bases; J trimming: 10 bases; junction bases outside the gene matches: 12. This CDR3 is built from 14 residues. Germline CDR1 is MNHNY and CDR2 is SVGAGI (reference sequence). The DNA of the CDR3 is TGTGCCAGCAATTCGCCGGGGGGGCAGGGAGAGCAGTTCTTC. Protein sequence: CASNSPGGQGEQFF.

The rearrangement joins TRBV7-8 to TRBJ1-1; 7 bases are shared with TRBD1. The CDR3 is 17 amino acids. Germline V lookup: CDR1 SGHVS, CDR2 FQNEAQ. The trim removed 5 bases at V and 1 base at J, leaving 13 bases unmatched. The CDR3 loop reads CASSLRQGRVENTEAFF. CDR3 DNA: TGTGCCAGCAGCCTCCGACAGGGTAGGGTTGAGAACACTGAAGCTTTCTTT.

This chain uses TRBV5-1 with TRBJ1-2, with 9 bases matching TRBD1. The CDR3 has 14 amino acids. The V and J ends lost 4 bases and 6 bases, in that order; junction bases with no gene match: 7. Germline V lookup: CDR1 SGHRS, CDR2 YFSETQ. The CDR3 loop reads CASSPGGQGNGYTF. The CDR3 nucleotides read TGCGCCAGCAGCCCTGGGGGACAGGGTAATGGCTACACCTTC.

The chain has TRBV29-1 and TRBJ2-3; 13 positions agree with TRBD2. The CDR3 covers 15 residues. The trim removed 6 bases at V and 1 base at J, leaving 4 bases unmatched. Germline CDR1 reads SQVTM; CDR2 reads ANQGSEA. CDR3 DNA: TGCAGCGTAACCGGGACTAGCGGGGGCACAGATACGCAGTATTTT. It specifies CSVTGTSGGTDTQYF.

The rearrangement links TRBV19 to TRBJ2-1, with 8 bases matching TRBD1. CDR1 is LNHDA, CDR2 SQIVND, per germline (reference sequence). The trim removed 5 bases at V and 6 bases at J, leaving 12 bases unmatched. This CDR3 spans 16 amino acids. CDR3 loop: CASSLTVRGRVNEQFF. As DNA, the CDR3 is TGTGCCAGTAGTCTTACGGTCAGGGGGCGGGTCAATGAGCAGTTCTTC.

This clone was detected once. The chain links TRBV7-2 to TRBJ1-2; D gene uncertain. CDR3 length: 12 residues. Germline V gene lookup returns CDR1 SGHTA and CDR2 FQGNSA. Between the trimmed V and J ends, which lost 3 bases and 5 bases, there was a span of 7 bases. CDR3: CASSLTGYGYTF. The CDR3 DNA is TGTGCCAGCAGCTTGACGGGATATGGCTACACCTTC.

This clone has only a few counts. An end of the junction differs from the germline gene, which may be a read error. V usage is TRBV7-7 and J usage is TRBJ2-2; 9 bases align to TRBD1. The CDR3 contains 15 residues. Germline V gene lookup returns CDR1 SSHAT and CDR2 FNYEAQ (reference sequence). As DNA, the CDR3 is TGTGCTAGCAGCCCTAGACAGGGGGGGACCGGGGAGCTGTTTTTT. Translated: CASSPRQGGTGELFF.

The CDR3, as DNA: TGTGCCAGCAGTTTATTCGGTAGGGGCTATGGCTACACCTTC. It specifies CASSLFGRGYGYTF. V is TRBV27 and J is TRBJ1-2, with D perhaps TRBD1 (5 bases). Germline V lookup: CDR1 MNHEY, CDR2 SMNVEV (reference sequence). This CDR3 spans 14 amino acids. The V and J ends lost 1 base and 4 bases respectively, with 10 bases between them.

V gene TRBV10-3 combines with J gene TRBJ1-1; 7 bases fit TRBD1. The trim removed 2 bases at V and 0 bases at J, leaving 0 bases unmatched. Germline loops: CDR1 ENHRY, CDR2 SYGVKD. The CDR3 spans 14 residues. The CDR3 DNA is TGTGCCATCAGTGAGGGGACAGTGAACACTGAAGCTTTCTTT. This sequence encodes CAISEGTVNTEAFF.

The chain joins TRBV30 to TRBJ1-1, with D tentatively TRBD1 (6 bases). This CDR3 is 12 amino acids long. V lost 5 bases and J lost 7, with 14 bases in between. CDR1 GTSNPN and CDR2 SVGIG come from the germline V gene (reference sequence). The CDR3, as DNA: TGTGCCTGGCTCAGGGGAACGGTTGAAGCTTTCTTT. Protein: CAWLRGTVEAFF.

The J gene is TRBJ2-1, the V gene TRBV13; TRBD2 matches 14 bases. The germline V gene encodes CDR1 PRHDT and CDR2 FYEKMQ (reference sequence). This CDR3 is 17 amino acids long. V shed 2 bases and J 3 bases; nucleotides not matched to a gene: 3. CDR3 sequence (DNA): TGTGCCAGCAGCTTATGGGGGACTAGCGGGAGCTACAATGAGCAGTTCTTC. Translating it yields CASSLWGTSGSYNEQFF.

J is TRBJ2-5 and V is TRBV25-1; TRBD1 agrees at 7 bases. The closer fit of TRBJ2-7 to the DNA end suggests the J call may be wrong. This CDR3 region has 14 residues. Germline CDR1 MGHDK, CDR2 SYGVNS. CDR3 amino acids: CASRAGTEGDEQYF. CDR3 sequence (DNA): TGTGCCAGCAGAGCCGGGACAGAGGGCGACGAGCAGTACTTC.

The chain combines TRBV18 with TRBJ1-1, with D possibly being TRBD1 (6 bases). Trimming cost V 6 bases and J 1 base, with 12 bases left between them. The germline gives CDR1 KGHSH, CDR2 LQKENI. The CDR3 runs 14 residues. The CDR3 DNA is TGTGCCAGCTCCCCCCGAGGGGGGAACACTGAAGCTTTCTTT. It translates to CASSPRGGNTEAFF. The full variable domain, with the rest looked up from reference TRBV18 and TRBJ1-1, is NAGVMQNPRHLVRRRGQEARLRCSPMKGHSHVYWYRQLPEEGLKFMVYLQKENIIDESGMPKERFSAEFPKEGPSILRIQQVVRGDSAAYFCASSPRGGNTEAFFGQGTRLTVV.

V usage is TRBV6-6 and J usage is TRBJ1-2; no clear D. CDR3 size: 15 residues. V lost 2 bases to trimming and J lost 3 bases, with 13 bases between them. Germline V lookup: CDR1 MNHNY, CDR2 SVGAGI (reference sequence). This chain's CDR3 is CASSYTPLGHYGYTF. CDR3 in DNA: TGTGCCAGCAGTTACACCCCGCTCGGTCACTATGGCTACACCTTC.

This clone has just a few counts. The V and J genes are TRBV18 and TRBJ2-2, with D uncertain. The CDR3 is 15 amino acids. V shed 3 bases and J shed 2 bases, with 10 bases lying between them. CDR1 is KGHSH, CDR2 LQKENI, per germline. In DNA form, the CDR3 reads TGTGCCAGCTCACCGCCACAGACAAACACCGGGGAGCTGTTTTTT. Translating it yields CASSPPQTNTGELFF.